This TCR beta chain was sequenced in a study of cytomegalovirus exposure and HLA in healthy donors. Findings and limits, study-wide: Most TCR sequences showed up rarely, but some public TCRs showed up in many donors.

CDR3 length: 15 residues. The ends were cut back, 10 bases at V and 8 bases at J, with 21 bases in the middle. Germline values: CDR1 MNHEY, CDR2 SMNVEV (reference sequence). Vbeta (60) and Jbeta (13) primers were used in the PCR. The data were produced by immunoSEQ multiplex PCR, yet TCRdb's version contains in-frame clones alone and is incomplete. The table shows fewer than 250,000 clones, with roughly 90% occurring only once. Regarding this clone: Its target is not known.

Source material: PBMCs. This chain links TRBV27 with TRBJ1-6, with D possibly TRBD1 on 6 matching bases. The source is a boy under 10 years old in good health and CMV-seronegative. The CDR3 DNA follows: TGTGCCACGAATCTACAGGGATTGGGGGATTCACCCCTCCACTTT. Residues: CATNLQGLGDSPLHF.